Presented here are 10 T cell receptor beta chains from one specimen sequenced in a study of CD4 T cells in relation to SARS-CoV-2 and coronaviruses. No antigen is known for these receptors. Method: immunoSEQ multiplex PCR; TCRdb's copy keeps in-frame clones and lacks some. The table lists 20,000 to 25,000 clones, about 75% of them singletons, with over 10% in the top ten. CD4+ T cells from unexposed donors were obtained before the COVID-19 pandemic (2011-2018). Isolation of CD4+ T cells took place after around 11 days in culture. The sequencing sample was made of CD4+ T cells from PBMCs, cultured in vitro. The receptors shown here come from a human donor in good health.

The gene calls are TRBV28 and TRBJ1-5, with D perhaps TRBD1 (5 bases). The germline CDR1 and CDR2 sequences are MDHEN and SYDVKM. V was cut by 6 bases and J by 0 bases, with 12 bases left in between. The CDR3 has 15 amino acids. In DNA form, the CDR3 reads TGTGCCAGCAGCACTCAGGGTGATAGCAATCAGCCCCAGCATTTT. Translating it yields CASSTQGDSNQPQHF.

The chain carries TRBV14 and TRBJ1-2, with D perhaps TRBD1 (5 bases). The CDR3 loop spans 13 amino acids. With 3 bases removed from V and 3 bases from J, the gap between germline ends came to 8 bases. Germline V gene sequence: CDR1 SGHDN, CDR2 FVKESK. This CDR3 is CASSQGTYYGYTF. The DNA for the CDR3 is TGTGCCAGCAGCCAGGGGACCTACTATGGCTACACCTTC. The full variable domain, rest sourced from reference TRBV14 and TRBJ1-2, is EAGVTQFPSHSVIEKGQTVTLRCDPISGHDNLYWYRRVMGKEIKFLLHFVKESKQDESGMPNNRFLAERTGGTYSTLKVQPAELEDSGVYFCASSQGTYYGYTFGSGTRLTVV.

The genes are TRBV19 and TRBJ2-4; weak D call: TRBD1 (6 bases). Trimming cost V 11 bases and J 0 bases, with 11 bases left between them. Germline V gives CDR1 LNHDA, CDR2 SQIVND (reference sequence). The CDR3 spans 13 residues. The CDR3 loop reads CACTGRAKNIQYF. The CDR3 bases are TGTGCCTGTACAGGGCGAGCCAAAAACATTCAGTACTTC. Filled out from reference TRBV19 and TRBJ2-4, the complete variable domain reads DGGITQSPKYLFRKEGQNVTLSCEQNLNHDAMYWYRQDPGQGLRLIYYSQIVNDFQKGDIAEGYSVSREKKESFPLTVTSAQKNPTAFYLCACTGRAKNIQYFGAGTRLSVL.

V usage is TRBV20-1 and J usage is TRBJ1-2; a possible D gene is TRBD1 (6 bases). The CDR3 covers 13 residues. Trimming took 3 bases from V and 3 from J, leaving 11 bases between them. Germline lookup yields CDR1 DFQATT and CDR2 SNEGSKA (reference sequence). The CDR3 region has the DNA TGCAGTGCTAGTAGGGGGTTGGACTATGGCTACACCTTC. Protein product: CSASRGLDYGYTF.

The chain employs TRBV3-1 (or the pseudogene TRBV3-2) and TRBJ2-3, with 12 nucleotides matching TRBD2. The V segment lost 6 bases and the J segment 1 base; nucleotides outside the gene matches: 2. The germline V gene has CDR1 LGHDT and CDR2 YNNKEL (reference sequence). The length of the CDR3 is 15 residues. CDR3 sequence (DNA): TGTGCCAGCAGTCTAGCGGGAGGGCGCACAGATACGCAGTATTTT. Translated, it gives CASSLAGGRTDTQYF.

This clone appeared a few times. The CDR3 DNA reads TGTGCCAGCAGCCCCCAGTCGAGAGCGAATGAGCAGTTCTTC. It encodes CASSPQSRANEQFF. The chain links TRBV7-3 to TRBJ2-1; D unclear. The germline gives CDR1 SGHTA, CDR2 FQGTGA. The CDR3 covers 14 residues. With 5 bases removed from V and 7 bases from J, the gap between germline ends came to 15 bases.

The CDR3 nucleotides are TGTGCCAGCAGTTTTGACGGAAACACCATATATTTT. This codes for CASSFDGNTIYF. The rearrangement joins TRBV6-5 to TRBJ1-3, with no clear D. V lost 4 bases to trimming and J lost 4 bases, with 5 bases between them. This CDR3 is 12 amino acids long. Looked up from germline, CDR1 is MNHEY and CDR2 is SVGAGI.

A single count supports this clone. The chain employs TRBV27 and TRBJ1-5; D is possibly TRBD1 (5 bases). Trimming removed 3 bases from V and 3 bases from J, with 12 bases in between. From germline, CDR1 is MNHEY and CDR2 SMNVEV (reference sequence). The CDR3 spans 15 residues. The CDR3 region has the DNA TGTGCCAGCAGTTTCGCAGGGACGGTCAATCAGCCCCAGCATTTT. It yields the protein CASSFAGTVNQPQHF.

This clone was seen only a few times. The rearrangement joins TRBV28 to TRBJ2-3, with D maybe TRBD2 (6 bases). The V and J ends lost 3 bases and 0 bases respectively, with 13 bases between them. The CDR3 has 16 amino acids. The germline CDR1 and CDR2 sequences are MDHEN and SYDVKM. The CDR3 here is CASSFDGRDSTDTQYF. CDR3 bases: TGTGCCAGCAGTTTCGATGGGCGGGATAGCACAGATACGCAGTATTTT.

Details on this clone: Compared with germline, one end of the junction differs, possibly owing to a read error. This chain links TRBV15 with TRBJ2-7; D may be TRBD1 (5 bases). CDR3 length: 12 amino acids. Germline CDR1 is LNHNV and CDR2 is YYDKDF (reference sequence). CDR3 DNA: TGTGCCACCAGCAGAGATGGGGCGGCCCGCGAGTTC. Amino acid sequence: CATSRDGAAREF.